This T cell receptor (beta chain) came from a study of blood T cell repertoires in COVID-19. Looking at the study overall: The United States, Italy and Spain provided the acute and convalescent COVID-19 samples. PBMCs, B-cell-depleted T cells, or T cells provided the cDNA or gDNA that made up the material.

Germline V CDR1 and CDR2: SGHVS, FNYEAQ. This CDR3 contains 14 residues. The V end lost 2 bases, the J end lost 3 bases, and 11 bases lay between the germline ends. Per the study methods: Nucleated cell number was recorded as an estimate derived from reference gene primer amplification. Clones were sequenced by immunoSEQ multiplex PCR, and TCRdb holds only the in-frame ones, with some missing. V, J and clone size are those of that table, while D and trimming were read from the DNA. The profile shows fewer than 500,000 clones, roughly 90% of them singletons. The chain couples TRBV7-6 to TRBJ2-7, with D perhaps TRBD2 (5 bases). This receptor was identified in a man younger than 35 with COVID-19, enrolled during active disease. Sequencing was done on a sample of peripheral blood. CDR3 region: CASSLSGGDYEQYF. The CDR3 DNA is TGTGCCAGCAGCTTAAGCGGCGGTGACTACGAGCAGTACTTC.